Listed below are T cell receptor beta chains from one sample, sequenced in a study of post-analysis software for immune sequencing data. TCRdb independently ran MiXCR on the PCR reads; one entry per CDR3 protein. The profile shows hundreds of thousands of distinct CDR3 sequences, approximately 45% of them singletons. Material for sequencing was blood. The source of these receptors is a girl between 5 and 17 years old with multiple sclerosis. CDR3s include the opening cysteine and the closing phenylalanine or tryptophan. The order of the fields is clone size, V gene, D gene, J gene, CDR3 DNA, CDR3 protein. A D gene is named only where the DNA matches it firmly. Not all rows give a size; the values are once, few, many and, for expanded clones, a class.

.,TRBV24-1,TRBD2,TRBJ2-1,TGTGCCACCAGTGAGAACGGCGGGGGGCGGTCCTACAATGAGCAGTTCTTC,CATSENGGGRSYNEQFF
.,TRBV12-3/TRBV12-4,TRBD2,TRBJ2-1,TGTGCCAGCAGCCCATCCCCCGGGAGGTACAATGAGCAGTTCTTC,CASSPSPGRYNEQFF
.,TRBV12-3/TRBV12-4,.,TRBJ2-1,TGTGCCAGCAGTTTAGCGCGGAGACCCAATGAGCAGTTCTTC,CASSLARRPNEQFF
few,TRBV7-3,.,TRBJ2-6,TGTGCCAGCAGCCCGTGGACATCCTTCTCTGGGGCCAACGTCCTGACTTTC,CASSPWTSFSGANVLTF
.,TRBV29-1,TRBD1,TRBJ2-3,TGCAGCGTTCAGGGGGCGACAGATGCGCAGTATTTT,CSVQGATDAQYF
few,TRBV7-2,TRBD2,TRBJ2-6,TGTGCCAGCAGCTTAGCTTCTAGCGGGAGGGTCTCTGGGGCCAACGTCCTGACTTTC,CASSLASSGRVSGANVLTF
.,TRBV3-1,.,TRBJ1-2,TGTGCCAGCAGCCAAGTCGGTTCGGAGGGCTACACATTC,CASSQVGSEGYTF
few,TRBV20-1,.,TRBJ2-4,TGCAGTGCTCGAATTTCGACTGGGGAAAAAGGGCAGTACTTC,CSARISTGEKGQYF
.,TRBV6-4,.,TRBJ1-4,TGTGCCAGCAGTGAATCTGGGAGAGAAAAACTGTTTTTT,CASSESGREKLFF
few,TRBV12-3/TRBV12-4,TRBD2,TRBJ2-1,TGTGCCAGCAGTTCCCGGGAGGGGTACAATGAGCAGTTCTTC,CASSSREGYNEQFF
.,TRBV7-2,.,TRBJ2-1,TGTGCCAGCAGCTTCGCAGGGTTGGCCAATGAGCAGTTCTTC,CASSFAGLANEQFF
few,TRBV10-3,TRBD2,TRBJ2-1,TGTGCCATCAGTGAACTGACTAGCGGGAAATCCTACAATGAGCAGTTCTTC,CAISELTSGKSYNEQFF
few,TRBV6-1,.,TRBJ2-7,TGTGCCAGCAGGGATTGGGGGCTTCCCTACGAGCAGTACTTC,CASRDWGLPYEQYF
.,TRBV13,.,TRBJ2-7,TGTGCCAGCAGCTTATCGGGATGGCGGTCCTACGAGCAGTACTTC,CASSLSGWRSYEQYF
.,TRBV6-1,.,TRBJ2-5,TGTGCCAGCAGTGGAGTGGAGACCCAGTACTTC,CASSGVETQYF
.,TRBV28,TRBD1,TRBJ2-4,TGTGCCAGCAGTTCCCCGGGACAGGGCGCCAAGCAGTACTTC,CASSSPGQGAKQYF
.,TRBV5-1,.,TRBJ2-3,TGCGCCAGCAGCCACTACTACTCCAACACAGATACGCAGTATTTT,CASSHYYSNTDTQYF
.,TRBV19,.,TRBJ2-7,TGTGCCAGTAGTGAGGCCCTTCTTCGGCCGGGGACTGTCTACGAGCAGTACTTC,CASSEALLRPGTVYEQYF
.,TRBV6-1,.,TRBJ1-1,TGTGCCAGCAATCAGGCGGTCATGAACACTGAAGCTTTCTTT,CASNQAVMNTEAFF
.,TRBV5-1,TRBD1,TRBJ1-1,TGCGCCAGCAGCCCGAGGGACAGGGGGATGAACACTGAAGCTTTCTTT,CASSPRDRGMNTEAFF
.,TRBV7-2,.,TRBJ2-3,TGTGCCAGCAGCTTAGGCTCTGTTAGCACAGATACGCAGTATTTT,CASSLGSVSTDTQYF
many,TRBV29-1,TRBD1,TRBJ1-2,TGCAGCGTTGGAGGGACAGGGGATAACTATGGCTACACCTTC,CSVGGTGDNYGYTF
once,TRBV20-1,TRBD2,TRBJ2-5,TGCAGTGCTAGAGATCGGCTAGCGGGAATGGTGATTGGGGAGACCCAGTACTTC,CSARDRLAGMVIGETQYF
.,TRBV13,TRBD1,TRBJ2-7,TGTGCCAGCAGCTGGACAGGGGACCCCTACGAGCAGTACTTC,CASSWTGDPYEQYF
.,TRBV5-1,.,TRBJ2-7,TGCGCCAGCAGCTTAGGGGTCCAGGACTACGAGCAGTACTTC,CASSLGVQDYEQYF
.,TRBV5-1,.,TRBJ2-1,TGCGCCAGCAGCCCAGGGGGAGGAGGCAATGAGCAGTTCTTC,CASSPGGGGNEQFF
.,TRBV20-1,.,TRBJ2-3,TGCAGTGCCACAAGGGGTGCCCTAGCCGATACGCAGTATTTT,CSATRGALADTQYF
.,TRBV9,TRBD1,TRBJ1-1,TGTGCCAGCAGCCTCACAGGGGGCTCTCGCACTGAAGCTTTCTTT,CASSLTGGSRTEAFF
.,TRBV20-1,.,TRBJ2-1,TGCAGTGCTAGCAAATCGACAGGATCATCCTACAATGAGCAGTTCTTC,CSASKSTGSSYNEQFF
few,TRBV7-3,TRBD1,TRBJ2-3,TGTGCCAGCAGCCCACAGGGGGAGGTGGATACGCAGTATTTT,CASSPQGEVDTQYF
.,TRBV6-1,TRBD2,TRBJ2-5,TGTGCCAGCAGTAAACTAGCGGGAGGAGAGACCCAGTACTTC,CASSKLAGGETQYF
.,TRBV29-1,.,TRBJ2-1,TGCAGCGCTGAGAGCCCTGGAGACTACAATGAGCAGTTCTTC,CSAESPGDYNEQFF
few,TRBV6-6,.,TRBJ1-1,TGTGCCAGCAGTTACACGGCCCCTACAGGGATCTCATCTGAAGCTTTCTTT,CASSYTAPTGISSEAFF
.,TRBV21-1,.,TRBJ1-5,TGTGCCAGACTACCGGGACAGGGTTACACTCAGCCCCAGCATTTT,CARLPGQGYTQPQHF
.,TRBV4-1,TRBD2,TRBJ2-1,TGCGCCAGCAGCCGAACGACTAGCAACTCCTACAATGAGCAGTTCTTC,CASSRTTSNSYNEQFF
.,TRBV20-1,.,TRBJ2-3,TGCAGTGCGAGACTCCTTAGCACAGATACGCAGTATTTT,CSARLLSTDTQYF
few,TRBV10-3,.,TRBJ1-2,TGTGCCACCCGACGTAATGGCTACACCTTC,CATRRNGYTF
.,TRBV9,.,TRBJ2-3,TGTGCCAGCAGGGGGGCAGATACGCAGTATTTT,CASRGADTQYF
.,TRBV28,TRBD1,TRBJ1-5,TGTGCCAGCAGTTTATCCGACAGGGAGGGTCAGCCCCAGCATTTT,CASSLSDREGQPQHF
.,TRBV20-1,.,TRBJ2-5,TGCAGTGCTAGAGTCAGAGGAGGGGTTGGAAACCAAGAGACCCAGTACTTC,CSARVRGGVGNQETQYF
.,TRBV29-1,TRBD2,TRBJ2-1,TGCAGCGTTGAAGCGGGAGGGATTGGGAATGAGCAGTTCTTC,CSVEAGGIGNEQFF
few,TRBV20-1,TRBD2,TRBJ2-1,TGCAGTGCTAGCCGACTAGCTTACTACAATGAGCAGTTCTTC,CSASRLAYYNEQFF
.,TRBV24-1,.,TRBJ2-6,TGTGCCACCAGTGATTTCCACGGGCGTGGAGGGGTCAACGTCCTGACTTTC,CATSDFHGRGGVNVLTF
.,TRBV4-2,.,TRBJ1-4,TGTGCCAGCAGCCAAGATAGGACTAATGAAAAACTGTTTTTT,CASSQDRTNEKLFF
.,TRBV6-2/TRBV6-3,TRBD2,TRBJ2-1,TGTGCCAGCAGTCGAATAGCGGGAGGGAATGAGCAGTTCTTC,CASSRIAGGNEQFF
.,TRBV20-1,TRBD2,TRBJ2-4,TGCAGTGCTAGAGGGGGACTAGCGGGAAACATTCAGTACTTC,CSARGGLAGNIQYF
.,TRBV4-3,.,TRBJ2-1,TGCGCCAGCAGCCAAGAGGGCGTGAATGAGCAGTTCTTC,CASSQEGVNEQFF
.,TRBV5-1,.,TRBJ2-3,TGCGCCAGCAGACCATCCGACAGGAGCACAGATACGCAGTATTTT,CASRPSDRSTDTQYF